The clone carrying this T cell receptor beta chain has just one count. This specimen belongs to a study of blood T cell repertoires in COVID-19. Whole-study context: Samples of COVID-19 (acute and convalescent) were obtained from the United States, Italy and Spain. T cells, B-cell-depleted T cells, or PBMCs provided the cDNA or gDNA that served as material.

Authors' methods: Nucleated cell number was recorded as an estimate derived from reference gene primer amplification. Method: immunoSEQ multiplex PCR; TCRdb's copy keeps in-frame clones and lacks some. D and trimming come from the DNA, and the V and J calls and clone size come from that table. The sample includes around 170,000 clones, 81% of them seen just once. V lost 1 base, J lost 0 bases, and 10 bases lay in between. The V gene's germline CDR1 is SGHDT and CDR2 YYEEEE. The CDR3 consists of 15 residues. The TCR was taken from a woman older than 75 with COVID-19, enrolled during active disease. The chain uses TRBV5-6 and TRBJ2-5, with a tentative D call TRBD1 (5 bases). Specimen: peripheral blood. For the CDR3, the DNA is TGTGCCAGCAGCTTGAGGGGTAGGGACCAAGAGACCCAGTACTTC. It specifies CASSLRGRDQETQYF. The whole variable domain, filled in from reference TRBV5-6 and TRBJ2-5, reads DAGVTQSPTHLIKTRGQQVTLRCSPKSGHDTVSWYQQALGQGPQFIFQYYEEEERQRGNFPDRFSGHQFPNYSSELNVNALLLGDSALYLCASSLRGRDQETQYFGPGTRLLVL.